The 8 T cell receptor beta chains listed next were all sequenced from one sample in a study of cytotoxic CD8 clonotypes in ibrutinib-treated CLL. The protocol was immunoSEQ multiplex PCR, while the TCRdb copy is restricted to in-frame clones and leaves out a portion. This sample has under 150,000 clones, with around four fifths found just once. This material consisted of PBMCs, taken after 24 months of ibrutinib treatment. All receptors come from a human donor with chronic lymphocytic leukemia.

Only one count was recorded for this clone. The chain uses TRBV19 and TRBJ1-5, with D perhaps matching TRBD1 (6 bases). The CDR3 loop spans 16 amino acids. V was trimmed by 3 bases and J by 1 base, leaving 13 bases between them. Germline CDR1 and CDR2: LNHDA and SQIVND (reference sequence). DNA of the CDR3: TGTGCCAGTAGTATCCCCGGGACACCGAGCAATCAGCCCCAGCATTTT. Translated: CASSIPGTPSNQPQHF.

This chain links TRBV6-5 with TRBJ1-4, with D unresolved. Trimming left V 0 bases short and J 4 bases short, with 9 bases between. Germline V gives CDR1 MNHEY, CDR2 SVGAGI. The CDR3 runs 15 residues. As DNA, the CDR3 is TGTGCCAGCAGTTACTCGTTACAGCATAATGAAAAACTGTTTTTT. Protein product: CASSYSLQHNEKLFF.

CDR3 DNA sequence: TGTGCCAGCAGCTTAATCCGGTACACAGATACGCAGTATTTT. This codes for CASSLIRYTDTQYF. The chain employs TRBV11-2 and TRBJ2-3, with no clear D. This CDR3 has 14 residues. Trimming left V 2 bases short and J 2 bases short, with 8 bases between. Germline V lookup: CDR1 SGHAT, CDR2 FQNNGV.

The table lists this clone with a few counts. This chain connects TRBV7-8 to TRBJ2-5, with D possibly TRBD1 on 5 matching bases. Deletions cut 2 bases from V and 4 bases from J, with 8 bases between. Germline CDR1 is SGHVS and CDR2 is FQNEAQ. The CDR3 runs to 13 residues. The CDR3 spells CASSLYRRETQYF. CDR3 DNA: TGTGCCAGCAGCTTATACAGGAGAGAGACCCAGTACTTC.

The chain couples TRBV9 to TRBJ2-3; TRBD1 aligns across 12 bases. CDR1 and CDR2 (germline): SGDLS, YYNGEE. This CDR3 is built from 18 residues. Unmatched junction bases numbered 8, after V lost 3 bases and J lost 0 bases. CDR3 region: CASSAHPGQGASTDTQYF. The CDR3 nucleotides are TGTGCCAGCAGCGCCCATCCGGGACAGGGGGCGAGCACAGATACGCAGTATTTT.

This chain links TRBV12-5 with TRBJ2-1; 7 nucleotides align to TRBD1. The trim removed 6 bases at V and 3 bases at J, leaving 5 bases unmatched. The CDR3 has 14 amino acids. Looked up from germline, CDR1 is LGHNT and CDR2 is FRNRAP. Here the CDR3 reads CASGTGQFYNEQFF. In DNA form, the CDR3 reads TGTGCTAGTGGAACGGGACAGTTCTACAATGAGCAGTTCTTC. Complete variable domain (other parts from reference TRBV12-5 and TRBJ2-1): DARVTQTPRHKVTEMGQEVTMRCQPILGHNTVFWYRQTMMQGLELLAYFRNRAPLDDSGMPKDRFSAEMPDATLATLKIQPSEPRDSAVYFCASGTGQFYNEQFFGPGTRLTVL.

The CDR3 reads CASRQQTGYSNQPQHF. CDR3 DNA: TGTGCCAGCAGACAACAGACAGGATATAGCAATCAGCCCCAGCATTTT. This chain uses TRBV27 with TRBJ1-5; tentative D call: TRBD1 (6 bases). Per germline, CDR1 MNHEY and CDR2 SMNVEV (reference sequence). The CDR3 consists of 16 residues. V was pared by 6 bases and J by 0 bases, with 15 bases between.

This clone has a handful of counts. The J gene is TRBJ1-6, the V gene TRBV30, with 9 bases fitting TRBD1. Germline-derived CDR1 and CDR2 are GTSNPN and SVGIG (reference sequence). The CDR3 has 16 amino acids. V was pared by 0 bases and J by 6 bases, with 6 bases of the junction left unmatched. This CDR3 reads CAWSVYRGRGNSPLHF. The CDR3 DNA reads as TGTGCCTGGAGTGTATACAGGGGGCGCGGTAATTCACCCCTCCACTTT.